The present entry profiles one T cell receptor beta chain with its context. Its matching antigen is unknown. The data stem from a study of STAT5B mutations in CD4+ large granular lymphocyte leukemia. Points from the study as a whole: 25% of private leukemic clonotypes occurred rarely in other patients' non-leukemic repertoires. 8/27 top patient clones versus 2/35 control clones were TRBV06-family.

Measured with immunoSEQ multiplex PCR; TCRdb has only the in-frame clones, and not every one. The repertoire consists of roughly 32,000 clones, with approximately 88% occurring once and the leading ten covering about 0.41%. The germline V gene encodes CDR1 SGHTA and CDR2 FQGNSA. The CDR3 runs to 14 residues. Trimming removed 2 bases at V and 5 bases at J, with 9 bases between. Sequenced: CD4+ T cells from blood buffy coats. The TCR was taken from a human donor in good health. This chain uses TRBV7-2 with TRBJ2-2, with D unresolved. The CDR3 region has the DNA TGTGCCAGCAGCTTAAGTTCTCGTACCGGGGAGCTGTTTTTT. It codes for CASSLSSRTGELFF.